The 21 T cell receptor beta chains presented below share a single source sample, sequenced in a study of T cell repertoires in ileal Crohn's disease. Time point here: neoterminal ileum biopsy at postoperative endoscopy, about 6 months after surgery. TCRdb's table, derived via immunoSEQ multiplex PCR, lists solely in-frame clones and lacks some. The sample lists more than 7,000 clones; around four fifths were seen once. Sequencing input: ileal tissue. All receptors come from an adult with Crohn's disease.

This chain links TRBV5-1 with TRBJ1-4, with a possible D match to TRBD1 (6 bases). Between the trimmed V and J ends, which lost 4 bases and 3 bases, there was a span of 13 bases. The CDR3 covers 15 residues. CDR1 is SGHRS and CDR2 is YFSETQ in the germline V gene. The DNA of the CDR3 is TGCGCCAGCAGCCGAACAGGGAGTTCTAATGAAAAACTGTTTTTT. It codes for CASSRTGSSNEKLFF.

The CDR3 sequence: CAWSSGAGANVLTF. CDR3 coding DNA: TGTGCCTGGAGTTCGGGGGCTGGGGCCAACGTCCTGACTTTC. The chain recombines TRBV30 with TRBJ2-6; D possibly corresponds to TRBD2 (6 bases). The CDR3 spans 14 residues. Germline V gene sequence: CDR1 GTSNPN, CDR2 SVGIG (reference sequence). V lost 2 bases, J lost 2 bases, and 7 bases lay in between.

CDR3 region: CASSPNPSGESYF. CDR3 bases: TGTGCCAGCAGCCCTAACCCGTCCGGGGAATCGTATTTT. The chain is built from TRBV7-3 and TRBJ2-3, with D perhaps TRBD2 (5 bases). Germline lookup yields CDR1 SGHTA and CDR2 FQGTGA. With 5 bases removed from V and 14 bases from J, the gap between germline ends came to 20 bases. CDR3 length equals 13 residues.

The rearrangement uses TRBV27 and TRBJ2-1, with D perhaps TRBD2 (5 bases). The CDR3 is made up of 12 amino acids. Deletions cut 2 bases from V and 9 bases from J, with 8 bases between. Germline CDR1 reads MNHEY; CDR2 reads SMNVEV (reference sequence). The CDR3 DNA is TGTGCCAGCAGTTTAGGAGGATCTGAGCAGTTCTTC. As protein: CASSLGGSEQFF.

The chain uses TRBV7-2 and TRBJ2-5, with 12 bases lining up with TRBD2. The CDR3 sequence is 15 residues long. V shed 5 bases and J 9 bases; nucleotides not matched to a gene: 10. Germline V gene sequence: CDR1 SGHTA, CDR2 FQGNSA. The CDR3 protein is CASSPLAGGSRAQYF. DNA of the CDR3: TGTGCCAGCAGCCCCCTAGCGGGGGGGTCCAGGGCCCAGTACTTC.

J is TRBJ2-1 and V is TRBV18; TRBD2 is a possible D gene (5 bases). CDR3 length: 18 amino acids. Deletions cut 2 bases from V and 0 bases from J, with 17 bases between. The germline CDR1 and CDR2 sequences are KGHSH and LQKENI. The CDR3 sequence: CASSPSQGLWSSYNEQFF. CDR3 DNA: TGTGCCAGCTCACCATCCCAAGGACTGTGGAGCTCCTACAATGAGCAGTTCTTC. The whole variable domain, filled in from reference TRBV18 and TRBJ2-1, reads NAGVMQNPRHLVRRRGQEARLRCSPMKGHSHVYWYRQLPEEGLKFMVYLQKENIIDESGMPKERFSAEFPKEGPSILRIQQVVRGDSAAYFCASSPSQGLWSSYNEQFFGPGTRLTVL.

V usage is TRBV6-4 and J usage is TRBJ1-5, with 10 bases aligning to TRBD1. Trimming took 6 bases from V and 0 from J; bases not matched to a gene: 14. This CDR3 comprises 19 residues. Germline lookup yields CDR1 MRHNA and CDR2 SNTAGT. The CDR3 reads CASSRQGATLRYSNQPQHF. CDR3 coding DNA: TGTGCCAGCAGCAGACAGGGGGCGACCCTTAGATATAGCAATCAGCCCCAGCATTTT.

This chain joins TRBV6-5 and TRBJ2-6, with 7 bases lining up with TRBD2. The trim removed 0 bases at V and 4 bases at J, leaving 3 bases unmatched. This CDR3 region has 16 residues. In germline, CDR1 is MNHEY, CDR2 SVGAGI. Here the CDR3 reads CASSYSGGVGANVLTF. The CDR3 DNA follows: TGTGCCAGCAGTTACTCGGGAGGGGTAGGGGCCAACGTCCTGACTTTC.

The chain couples TRBV18 to TRBJ2-3; D is perhaps TRBD2 (5 bases). Germline V gene data show CDR1 as KGHSH and CDR2 as LQKENI. The length of the CDR3 is 14 residues. The V gene lost 3 bases and the J gene lost 9 bases, with 16 bases spanning the gap. The CDR3 coding sequence is TGTGCCAGCTCACCTAGCGAGACTATCAAAACGCAGTATTTT. This gives the protein CASSPSETIKTQYF.

This clone was recorded once. Here the CDR3 DNA reads TGTGCCAGCAGTGAACAGGGGATGGGAAAACTGTTTTTT. This encodes CASSEQGMGKLFF. This rearrangement joins TRBV6-1 to TRBJ1-4, with D tentatively TRBD1 (6 bases). Trimming removed 2 bases at V and 10 bases at J, with 11 bases between. The CDR3 loop spans 13 amino acids. Germline CDR1 is MNHNS and CDR2 is SASEGT.

This clone was picked up one time. This chain connects TRBV15 to TRBJ1-1, with 10 bases lining up with TRBD1. Per germline, CDR1 LNHNV and CDR2 YYDKDF (reference sequence). V was clipped by 0 bases and J by 7 bases; unmatched bases: 8. The CDR3 runs to 16 residues. The CDR3 loop reads CATSREPGQGMDEAFF. The CDR3 DNA follows: TGTGCCACCAGCAGAGAGCCGGGACAGGGGATGGATGAAGCTTTCTTT.

This clone was picked up one time. This sequence joins TRBV7-8 and TRBJ2-7; D is unresolved. V lost 4 bases, J lost 6 bases, and 7 bases lay in between. From germline, CDR1 is SGHVS and CDR2 FQNEAQ. CDR3 length: 11 residues. This CDR3 reads CASSSLLEQYF. The CDR3 DNA sequence: TGTGCCAGCAGCTCCCTCCTCGAGCAGTACTTC.

This rearrangement joins TRBV11-2 to TRBJ1-2, with 9 bases fitting TRBD1. The CDR3 is 13 amino acids. CDR1 is SGHAT and CDR2 is FQNNGV in the germline V gene. The V segment lost 3 bases and the J segment 7 bases; nucleotides outside the gene matches: 3. CDR3 in DNA: TGTGCCAGCAGCTTGAACAGGGGGCCTGGCTACACCTTC. It is translated as CASSLNRGPGYTF.

In its sample, this clone was seen a few times. The chain is built from TRBV7-3 and TRBJ2-7, with 7 bases that match TRBD2. From germline, CDR1 is SGHTA and CDR2 FQGTGA. The V gene end was trimmed by 1 base and the J gene end by 3 bases; junction bases not matched to a gene: 6. The length of the CDR3 is 15 residues. CDR3 residues: CASSLMGGTGYEQYF. The CDR3 DNA reads as TGTGCCAGCAGCTTAATGGGGGGGACCGGCTACGAGCAGTACTTC.

The gene calls are TRBV30 and TRBJ2-1, with a possible D match to TRBD2 (6 bases). Germline CDR1 reads GTSNPN; CDR2 reads SVGIG (reference sequence). The CDR3 has 14 amino acids. V was shortened by 0 bases and J by 8 bases, with 14 bases between the two germline ends. The CDR3 DNA reads TGTGCCTGGAGTGTAATTCGGGGGTTCGATGAGCAGTTCTTC. Protein product: CAWSVIRGFDEQFF.

The CDR3 region has the DNA TGTGCCAGCAGTCCGATTACTATGGGCGAGCAGTACTTC. Translated: CASSPITMGEQYF. This chain connects TRBV6-1 to TRBJ2-7; D is unresolved. The germline V and J ends were trimmed by 5 bases and 6 bases, with 14 bases remaining between them. Germline V lookup: CDR1 MNHNS, CDR2 SASEGT. This CDR3 region has 13 residues.

This chain links TRBV6-1 with TRBJ1-6; D may be TRBD1 (6 bases). The CDR3 loop spans 13 amino acids. The germline gives CDR1 MNHNS, CDR2 SASEGT. V gave up 11 bases and J gave up 5 bases, with 13 bases separating them. The CDR3 DNA sequence: TGTGCCGGCGCGGACAGAGATAATTCACCCCTCCACTTT. Translating gives CAGADRDNSPLHF.

The chain employs TRBV6-5 and TRBJ2-2, with a possible D match to TRBD2 (5 bases). The CDR3 sequence is 16 residues long. Trimming pared 1 base from V and 5 bases from J, leaving 14 bases between. CDR1 MNHEY and CDR2 SVGAGI come from the germline V gene. Written as DNA, the CDR3 is TGTGCCAGCAGTTACTTTGTACGGAGGAGGACCGGGGAGCTGTTTTTT. Its protein is CASSYFVRRRTGELFF.

By share of the sample, this clone is large. The genes are TRBV19 and TRBJ2-7; TRBD1 matches at 7 bases. J gave up 3 bases and V 4 bases, and 9 bases lay outside the gene matches. Germline V lookup: CDR1 LNHDA, CDR2 SQIVND (reference sequence). The CDR3 spans 15 residues. Here the CDR3 reads CASSTRTGGNYEQYF. CDR3 sequence (DNA): TGTGCCAGTAGTACCAGGACAGGCGGAAACTACGAGCAGTACTTC.

The V gene is TRBV18, the J gene TRBJ1-6, with TRBD1 matching 7 bases. Germline lookup yields CDR1 KGHSH and CDR2 LQKENI. This CDR3 has 14 residues. V gave up 2 bases and J gave up 8 bases; unmatched junction bases: 3. The CDR3: CASSPKGTDSPLHF. CDR3 nucleotide sequence: TGTGCCAGCTCACCAAAAGGGACAGATTCACCCCTCCACTTT.

The V and J genes are TRBV18 and TRBJ1-5; unclear D gene. V was clipped by 3 bases and J by 4 bases, with 7 bases between them. Germline V CDR1 and CDR2: KGHSH, LQKENI. This CDR3 region has 13 residues. The CDR3 spells CASSPGRNQPQHF. As DNA, the CDR3 is TGTGCCAGCTCACCGGGCAGAAATCAGCCCCAGCATTTT.